This TCR beta chain stems from a study of blood T cell repertoires in COVID-19. Study overall: Whether acute or convalescent, the COVID-19 samples came from the United States, Italy and Spain.

V lost 2 bases and J lost 2, with 15 bases in between. This CDR3 region has 16 residues. Looked up from germline, CDR1 is LGHDT and CDR2 is YNNKEL (reference sequence). Sequenced by immunoSEQ multiplex PCR; TCRdb stores in-frame clones only, minus some. The table lists around 190,000 clones, about 80% of them singletons. The sequencing sample was made of peripheral blood. This chain uses TRBV3-1 (or the pseudogene TRBV3-2) with TRBJ1-1, with D possibly TRBD1 on 6 matching bases. The sequence came from a human donor in a cohort sampled during active COVID-19. The CDR3 protein is CASSQSRGHLNTEAFF. The CDR3 nucleotides read TGTGCCAGCAGCCAATCGAGGGGACACCTAAACACTGAAGCTTTCTTT.